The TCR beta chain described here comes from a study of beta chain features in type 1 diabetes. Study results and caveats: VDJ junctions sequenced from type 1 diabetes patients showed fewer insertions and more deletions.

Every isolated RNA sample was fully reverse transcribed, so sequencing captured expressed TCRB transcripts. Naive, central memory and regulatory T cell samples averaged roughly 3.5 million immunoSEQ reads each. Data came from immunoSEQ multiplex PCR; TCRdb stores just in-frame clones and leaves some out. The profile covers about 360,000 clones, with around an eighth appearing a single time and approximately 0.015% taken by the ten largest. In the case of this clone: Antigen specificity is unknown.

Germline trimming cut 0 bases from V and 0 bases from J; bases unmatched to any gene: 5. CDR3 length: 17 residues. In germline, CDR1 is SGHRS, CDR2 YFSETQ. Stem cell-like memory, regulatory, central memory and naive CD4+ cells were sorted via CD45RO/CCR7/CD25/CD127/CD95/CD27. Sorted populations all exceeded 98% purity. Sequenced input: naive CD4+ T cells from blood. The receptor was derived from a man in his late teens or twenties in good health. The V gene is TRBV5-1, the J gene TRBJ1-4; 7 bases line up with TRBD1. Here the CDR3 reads CASSLGSDRSTNEKLFF. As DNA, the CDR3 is TGCGCCAGCAGCTTGGGATCGGACAGGTCAACTAATGAAAAACTGTTTTTT. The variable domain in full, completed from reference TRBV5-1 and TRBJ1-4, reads KAGVTQTPRYLIKTRGQQVTLSCSPISGHRSVSWYQQTPGQGLQFLFEYFSETQRNKGNFPGRFSGRQFSNSRSEMNVSTLELGDSALYLCASSLGSDRSTNEKLFFGSGTQLSVL.